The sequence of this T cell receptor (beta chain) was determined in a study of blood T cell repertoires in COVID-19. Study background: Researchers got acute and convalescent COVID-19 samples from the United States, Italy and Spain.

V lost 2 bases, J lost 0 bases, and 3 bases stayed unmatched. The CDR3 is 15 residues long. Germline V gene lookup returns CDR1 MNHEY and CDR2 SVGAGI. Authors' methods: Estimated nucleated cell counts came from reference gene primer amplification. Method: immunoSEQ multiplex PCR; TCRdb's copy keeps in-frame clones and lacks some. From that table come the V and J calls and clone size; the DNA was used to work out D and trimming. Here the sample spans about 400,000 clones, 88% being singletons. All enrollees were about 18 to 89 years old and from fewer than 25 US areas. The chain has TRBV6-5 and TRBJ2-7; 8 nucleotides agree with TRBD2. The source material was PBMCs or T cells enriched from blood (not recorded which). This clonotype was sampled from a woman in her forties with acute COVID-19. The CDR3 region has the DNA TGTGCCAGCAGTTACGACGGGGGGGCCTCCTACGAGCAGTACTTC. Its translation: CASSYDGGASYEQYF.